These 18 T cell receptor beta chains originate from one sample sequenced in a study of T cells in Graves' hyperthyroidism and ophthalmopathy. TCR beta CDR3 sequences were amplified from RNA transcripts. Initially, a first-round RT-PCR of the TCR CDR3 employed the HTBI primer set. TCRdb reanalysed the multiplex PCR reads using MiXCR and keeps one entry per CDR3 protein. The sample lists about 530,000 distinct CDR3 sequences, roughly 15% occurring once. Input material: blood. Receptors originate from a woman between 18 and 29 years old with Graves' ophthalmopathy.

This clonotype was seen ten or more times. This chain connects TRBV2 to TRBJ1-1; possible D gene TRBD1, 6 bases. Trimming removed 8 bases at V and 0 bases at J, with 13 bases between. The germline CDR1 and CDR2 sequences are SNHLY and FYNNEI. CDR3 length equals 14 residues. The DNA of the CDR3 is TGTGCCAGCGGGGGCACTATAATGAACACTGAAGCTTTCTTT. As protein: CASGGTIMNTEAFF.

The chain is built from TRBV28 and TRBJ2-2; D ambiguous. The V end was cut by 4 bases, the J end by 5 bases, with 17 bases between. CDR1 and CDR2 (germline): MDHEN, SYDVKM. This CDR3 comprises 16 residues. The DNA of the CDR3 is TGTGCCAGCAGTTCCCCACGGACGTATTCAACCGGGGAGCTGTTTTTT. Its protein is CASSSPRTYSTGELFF. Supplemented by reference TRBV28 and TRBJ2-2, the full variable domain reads DVKVTQSSRYLVKRTGEKVFLECVQDMDHENMFWYRQDPGLGLRLIYFSYDVKMKEKGDIPEGYSVSREKKERFSLILESASTNQTSMYLCASSSPRTYSTGELFFGEGSRLTVL.

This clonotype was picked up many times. CDR3 nucleotides: TGTGCCAGCAGCTTAGACCCGGGACAGCGATACGAGCAGTACTTC. Protein sequence: CASSLDPGQRYEQYF. The chain has TRBV7-6 and TRBJ2-7, with 7 bases matching TRBD1. This CDR3 contains 15 residues. Germline V gene sequence: CDR1 SGHVS, CDR2 FNYEAQ. Germline trimming cut 1 base from V and 4 bases from J; bases unmatched to any gene: 7.

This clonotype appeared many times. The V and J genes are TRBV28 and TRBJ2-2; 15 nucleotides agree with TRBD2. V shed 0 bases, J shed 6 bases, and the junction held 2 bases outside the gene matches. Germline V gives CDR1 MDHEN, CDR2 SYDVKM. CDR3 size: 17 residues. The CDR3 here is CASSLWGLAGGPGELFF. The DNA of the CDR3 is TGTGCCAGCAGTTTATGGGGACTAGCGGGGGGTCCCGGGGAGCTGTTTTTT.

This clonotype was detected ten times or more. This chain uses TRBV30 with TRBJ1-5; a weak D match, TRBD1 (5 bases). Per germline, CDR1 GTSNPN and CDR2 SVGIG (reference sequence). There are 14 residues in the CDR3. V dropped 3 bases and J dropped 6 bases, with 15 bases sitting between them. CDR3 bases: TGTGCCTGGAGCGGGACCATCAATGGTCAGCCCCAGCATTTT. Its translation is CAWSGTINGQPQHF.

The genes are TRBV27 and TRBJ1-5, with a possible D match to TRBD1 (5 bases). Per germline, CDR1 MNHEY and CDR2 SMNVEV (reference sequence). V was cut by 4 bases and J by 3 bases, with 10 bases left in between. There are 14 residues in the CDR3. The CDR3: CASSSRDLNQPQHF. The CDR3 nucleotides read TGTGCCAGCAGTTCCCGGGACCTCAATCAGCCCCAGCATTTT.

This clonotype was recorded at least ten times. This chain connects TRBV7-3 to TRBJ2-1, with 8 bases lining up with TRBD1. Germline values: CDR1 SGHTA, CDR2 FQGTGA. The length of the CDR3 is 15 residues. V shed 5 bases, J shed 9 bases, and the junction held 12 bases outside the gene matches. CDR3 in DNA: TGTGCCAGCAGCCCCCTTGGACAGGGAATAGGTGAGCAGTTCTTC. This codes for CASSPLGQGIGEQFF.

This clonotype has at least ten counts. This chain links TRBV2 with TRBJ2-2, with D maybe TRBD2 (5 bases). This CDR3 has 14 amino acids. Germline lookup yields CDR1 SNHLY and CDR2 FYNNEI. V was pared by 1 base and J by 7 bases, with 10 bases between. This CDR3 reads CASSEGSVVGELFF. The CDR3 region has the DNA TGTGCCAGCAGTGAAGGTAGCGTTGTCGGGGAGCTGTTTTTT.

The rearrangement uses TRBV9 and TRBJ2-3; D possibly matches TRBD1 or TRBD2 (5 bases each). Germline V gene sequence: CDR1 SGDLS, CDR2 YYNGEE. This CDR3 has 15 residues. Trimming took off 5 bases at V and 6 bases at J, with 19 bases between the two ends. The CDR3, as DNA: TGTGCCAGCAGTCAGGACTGGGGACCGGGGGATACGCAGTATTTT. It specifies CASSQDWGPGDTQYF.

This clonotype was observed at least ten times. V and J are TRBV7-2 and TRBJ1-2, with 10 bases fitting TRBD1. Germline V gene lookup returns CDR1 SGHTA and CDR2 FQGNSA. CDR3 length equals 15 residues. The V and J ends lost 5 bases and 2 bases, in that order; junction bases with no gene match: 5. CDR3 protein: CASSLRTGGNYGYTF. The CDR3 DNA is TGTGCCAGCAGCCTGAGGACAGGGGGAAACTATGGCTACACCTTC.

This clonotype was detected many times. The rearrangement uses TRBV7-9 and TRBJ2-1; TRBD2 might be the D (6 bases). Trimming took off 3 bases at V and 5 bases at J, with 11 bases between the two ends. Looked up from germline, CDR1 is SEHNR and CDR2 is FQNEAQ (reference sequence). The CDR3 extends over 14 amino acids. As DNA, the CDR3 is TGTGCCAGCAGCTTCGGAGGGGCCGACAATGAGCAGTTCTTC. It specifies CASSFGGADNEQFF.

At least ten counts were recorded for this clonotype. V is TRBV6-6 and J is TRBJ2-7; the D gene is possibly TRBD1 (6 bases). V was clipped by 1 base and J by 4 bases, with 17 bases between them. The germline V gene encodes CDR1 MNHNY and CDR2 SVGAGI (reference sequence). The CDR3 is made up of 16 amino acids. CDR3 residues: CASSYLQTGSGYEQYF. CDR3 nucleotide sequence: TGTGCCAGCAGTTACTTACAAACAGGGTCTGGGTACGAGCAGTACTTC.

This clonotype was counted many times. The CDR3 DNA sequence: TGTGCCAGCAGTTACCCACCAAGAGGACCACGACAGGCGGCCGAGCAGTACTTC. Translating it yields CASSYPPRGPRQAAEQYF. The V and J genes are TRBV6-5 and TRBJ2-7; possibly TRBD1 for D (6 bases). CDR3 length: 18 residues. Germline-derived CDR1 and CDR2 are MNHEY and SVGAGI. Trimming stripped 2 bases from V and 6 bases from J, with 26 bases between.

CDR3 in DNA: TGTGCCACCAGCAGAGACGCAGGGTTGGCGGACTACGAGCAGTACTTC. It encodes CATSRDAGLADYEQYF. V is TRBV15 and J is TRBJ2-7; D might be TRBD1 (5 bases). Germline lookup yields CDR1 LNHNV and CDR2 YYDKDF (reference sequence). Trimming cost V 0 bases and J 3 bases, with 15 bases left between them. The CDR3 runs 16 residues.

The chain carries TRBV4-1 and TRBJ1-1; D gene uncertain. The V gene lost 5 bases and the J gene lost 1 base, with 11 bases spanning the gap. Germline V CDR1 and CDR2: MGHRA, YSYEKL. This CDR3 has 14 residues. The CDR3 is CASSGRTENTEAFF. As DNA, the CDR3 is TGCGCCAGCAGCGGTAGGACGGAGAACACTGAAGCTTTCTTT.

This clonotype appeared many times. The CDR3 DNA is TGTGCCAGCTCACCCGACGGATCCTACGAGCAGTACTTC. As protein: CASSPDGSYEQYF. The V call is TRBV18, the J call TRBJ2-7; D is unclear. The CDR3 length is 13 residues. Germline lookup yields CDR1 KGHSH and CDR2 LQKENI. V shed 3 bases and J shed 1 base, with 7 bases lying between them.

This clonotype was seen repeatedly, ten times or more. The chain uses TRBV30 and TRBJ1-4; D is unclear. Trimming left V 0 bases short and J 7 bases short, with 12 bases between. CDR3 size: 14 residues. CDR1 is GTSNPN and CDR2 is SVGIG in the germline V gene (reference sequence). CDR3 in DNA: TGTGCCTGGAGTGTACTAGGGCTTCGTGAAAAACTGTTTTTT. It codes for CAWSVLGLREKLFF. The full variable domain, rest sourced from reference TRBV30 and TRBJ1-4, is SQTIHQWPATLVQPVGSPLSLECTVEGTSNPNLYWYRQAAGRGLQLLFYSVGIGQISSEVPQNLSASRPQDRQFILSSKKLLLSDSGFYLCAWSVLGLREKLFFGSGTQLSVL.

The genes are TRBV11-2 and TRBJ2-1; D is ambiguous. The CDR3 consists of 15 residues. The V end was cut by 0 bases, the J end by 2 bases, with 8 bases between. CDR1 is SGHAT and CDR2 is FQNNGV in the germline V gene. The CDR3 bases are TGTGCCAGCAGCTTAGACGGGCCCGCCTACAATGAGCAGTTCTTC. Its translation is CASSLDGPAYNEQFF.